This T cell receptor (beta chain) was identified during a study of blood T cell repertoires in COVID-19. Study overall: The United States, Italy and Spain were the sources of the acute and convalescent COVID-19 samples.

As processed by the authors: Reference gene primer amplification gave nucleated cell count estimates. Sequenced by immunoSEQ multiplex PCR; TCRdb stores in-frame clones only, minus some. That table is the source of V, J and clone size, and D and trimming were worked out from the DNA. The sample consists of approximately 240,000 clones, about 83% of them appearing once. The trim removed 4 bases at V and 5 bases at J, leaving 8 bases unmatched. This CDR3 is built from 14 residues. CDR1 is MDHEN, CDR2 SYDVKM, per germline. The chain is built from TRBV28 and TRBJ2-7, with 7 nucleotides matching TRBD2. Input material: peripheral blood. This clonotype originated in a human donor in a cohort sampled during active COVID-19. CDR3 DNA sequence: TGTGCCAGCAGTTCGGGGGAGGGCCGGGACGAGCAGTACTTC. Translation gives CASSSGEGRDEQYF.